The 9 T cell receptor beta chains below come from one sample, sequenced in a study of long-term antiretroviral therapy in people with HIV. At the survey level, the v3.0 immunoSEQ assay was run. Repertoires were generated with immunoSEQ multiplex PCR, while TCRdb's copy carries only in-frame clones and drops some. The table lists 37,000 or so clones, 80% of them singletons, with under 7% in the top ten. This specimen was unsorted PBMCs, taken 3.4 years after starting antiretroviral therapy. These receptors were collected from a man between 25 and 39 years old with HIV.

The gene calls are TRBV6-1 and TRBJ2-5, with D uncertain. The CDR3 is 16 amino acids. Germline V gene data show CDR1 as MNHNS and CDR2 as SASEGT. Trimming took off 2 bases at V and 1 base at J, with 14 bases between the two ends. This CDR3 reads CASSEPVLGLQETQYF. The DNA of the CDR3 is TGTGCCAGCAGTGAACCCGTGCTGGGCCTCCAAGAGACCCAGTACTTC.

This chain connects TRBV20-1 to TRBJ2-5, with D hard to call. Trimming pared 6 bases from V and 9 bases from J, leaving 11 bases between. The CDR3 is made up of 10 amino acids. Looked up from germline, CDR1 is DFQATT and CDR2 is SNEGSKA (reference sequence). The CDR3 coding sequence is TGCAGTGCCTGGGGAAGGGCCCAGTACTTC. Translated: CSAWGRAQYF.

This chain joins TRBV30 and TRBJ1-4; D perhaps matches TRBD1 (6 bases). V was clipped by 6 bases and J by 0 bases, with 11 bases between them. The CDR3 has 14 amino acids. CDR1 and CDR2 from the germline V gene are GTSNPN and SVGIG (reference sequence). CDR3 amino acids: CACRDNATNEKLFF. CDR3 DNA sequence: TGTGCCTGCAGGGACAATGCAACTAATGAAAAACTGTTTTTT.

The chain recombines TRBV28 with TRBJ2-1; D uncertain. The V end lost 4 bases, the J end lost 9 bases, and 13 bases lay between the germline ends. The CDR3 is 13 residues long. Per the germline V gene, CDR1 is MDHEN and CDR2 is SYDVKM. The CDR3 loop is CASSWSELGEQFF. The DNA for the CDR3 is TGTGCCAGCAGTTGGTCGGAATTGGGTGAGCAGTTCTTC.

The chain uses TRBV28 and TRBJ2-7, with 7 bases lining up with TRBD1. The germline V gene has CDR1 MDHEN and CDR2 SYDVKM. Germline trimming cut 5 bases from V and 2 bases from J; bases unmatched to any gene: 6. There are 14 residues in the CDR3. CDR3 loop: CASSPPGQPYEQYF. CDR3 bases: TGTGCCAGCAGTCCTCCGGGACAGCCCTACGAGCAGTACTTC.

This clone was found once. V gene TRBV14 combines with J gene TRBJ2-7, with 8 bases aligning to TRBD2. CDR3 length equals 15 residues. Per the germline V gene, CDR1 is SGHDN and CDR2 is FVKESK. Trimming cost V 4 bases and J 6 bases; bases outside gene matches: 11. The CDR3 reads CASSLLSAGGAEQYF. In DNA form, the CDR3 reads TGTGCCAGCAGCCTGCTTTCGGCGGGAGGCGCCGAGCAGTACTTC.

This clone appeared a single time. The chain couples TRBV21-1 to TRBJ1-5; TRBD1 is the table's D call and was not checked against the DNA. TRBV21-1 corresponds to a pseudogene. The CDR3 has 19 amino acids. The CDR3 DNA reads as TGTGCCAGCAGCCGCAACGGGACAGGGGGCCATAACGCCCATCAGCCCCAGCATTTT. This sequence encodes CASSRNGTGGHNAHQPQHF.

The V call is TRBV28, the J call TRBJ2-5; weak D call: TRBD1 (5 bases). Trimming took off 6 bases at V and 3 bases at J, with 11 bases between the two ends. Germline loops: CDR1 MDHEN, CDR2 SYDVKM. The CDR3 covers 13 residues. The CDR3 bases are TGTGCCAGCAGCCCCGACAGCGAAGAGACCCAGTACTTC. Its protein product is CASSPDSEETQYF.

The chain couples TRBV9 to TRBJ2-2; no definite D call. Germline V lookup: CDR1 SGDLS, CDR2 YYNGEE. The V end was cut by 4 bases, the J end by 0 bases, with 13 bases between. The CDR3 length is 16 residues. CDR3 in amino acids: CASSTKQTSNTGELFF. The CDR3 coding sequence is TGTGCCAGCAGCACCAAGCAGACGTCGAACACCGGGGAGCTGTTTTTT. The variable domain in full, with the rest retrieved from reference TRBV9 and TRBJ2-2, is DSGVTQTPKHLITATGQRVTLRCSPRSGDLSVYWYQQSLDQGLQFLIQYYNGEERAKGNILERFSAQQFPDLHSELNLSSLELGDSALYFCASSTKQTSNTGELFFGEGSRLTVL.